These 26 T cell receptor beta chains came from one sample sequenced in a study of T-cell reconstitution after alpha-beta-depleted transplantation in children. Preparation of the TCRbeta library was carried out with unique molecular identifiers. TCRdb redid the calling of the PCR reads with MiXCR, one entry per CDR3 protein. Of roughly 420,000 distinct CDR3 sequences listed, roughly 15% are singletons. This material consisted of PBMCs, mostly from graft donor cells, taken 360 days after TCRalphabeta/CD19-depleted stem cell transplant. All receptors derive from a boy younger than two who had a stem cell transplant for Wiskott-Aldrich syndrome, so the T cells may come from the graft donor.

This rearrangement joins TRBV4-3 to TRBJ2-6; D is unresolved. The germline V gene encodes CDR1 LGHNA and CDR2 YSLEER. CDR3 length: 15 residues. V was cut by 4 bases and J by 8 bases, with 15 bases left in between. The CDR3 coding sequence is TGCGCCAGCAGCCCGAGGTCAGGTAGGACCAACGTCCTGACTTTC. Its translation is CASSPRSGRTNVLTF.

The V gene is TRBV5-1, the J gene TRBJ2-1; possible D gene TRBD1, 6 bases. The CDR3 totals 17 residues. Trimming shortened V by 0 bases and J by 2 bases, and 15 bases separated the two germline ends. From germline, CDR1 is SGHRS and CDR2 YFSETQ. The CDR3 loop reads CASSLGVIRGPYNEQFF. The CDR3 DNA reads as TGCGCCAGCAGCTTGGGGGTAATCAGGGGACCCTACAATGAGCAGTTCTTC.

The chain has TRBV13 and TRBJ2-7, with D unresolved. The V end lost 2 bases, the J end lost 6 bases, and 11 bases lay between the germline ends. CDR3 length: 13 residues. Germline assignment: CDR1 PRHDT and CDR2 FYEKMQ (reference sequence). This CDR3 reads CASSLSAEFEQYF. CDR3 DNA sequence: TGTGCCAGCAGCTTATCAGCAGAGTTCGAGCAGTACTTC.

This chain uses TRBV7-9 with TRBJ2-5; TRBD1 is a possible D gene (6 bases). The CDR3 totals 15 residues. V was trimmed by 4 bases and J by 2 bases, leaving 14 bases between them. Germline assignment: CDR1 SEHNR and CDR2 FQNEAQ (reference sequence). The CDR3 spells CASSSGQSGQETQYF. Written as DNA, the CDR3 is TGTGCCAGCAGCTCCGGACAGTCCGGTCAAGAGACCCAGTACTTC.

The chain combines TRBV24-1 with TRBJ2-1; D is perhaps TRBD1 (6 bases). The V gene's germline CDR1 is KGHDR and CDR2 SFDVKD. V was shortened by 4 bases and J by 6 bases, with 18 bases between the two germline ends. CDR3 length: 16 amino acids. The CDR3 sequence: CATSDPPGTFSNEQFF. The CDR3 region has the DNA TGTGCCACCAGTGACCCTCCCGGGACATTTTCCAATGAGCAGTTCTTC.

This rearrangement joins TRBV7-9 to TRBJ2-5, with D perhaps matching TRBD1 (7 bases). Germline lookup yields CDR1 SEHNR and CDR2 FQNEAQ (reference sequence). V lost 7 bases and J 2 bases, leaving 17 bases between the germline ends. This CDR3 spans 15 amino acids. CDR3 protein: CASNHPGGPQETQYF. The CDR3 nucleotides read TGTGCCAGCAACCACCCAGGGGGGCCACAAGAGACCCAGTACTTC.

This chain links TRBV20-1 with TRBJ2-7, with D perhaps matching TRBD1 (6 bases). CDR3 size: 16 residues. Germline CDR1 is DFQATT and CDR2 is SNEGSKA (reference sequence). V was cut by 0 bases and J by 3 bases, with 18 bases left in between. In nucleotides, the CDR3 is TGCAGTGCTAGAGAAAAAATACGTCTACAGGGCTACGAGCAGTACTTC. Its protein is CSAREKIRLQGYEQYF.

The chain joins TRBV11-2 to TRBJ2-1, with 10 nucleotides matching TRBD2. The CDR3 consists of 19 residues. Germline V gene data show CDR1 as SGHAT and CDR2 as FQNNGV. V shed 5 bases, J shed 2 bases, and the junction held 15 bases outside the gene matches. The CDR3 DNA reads TGTGCCAGCAGCACCACCTTTCCCGACGGGACTAGCGCCTACAATGAGCAGTTCTTC. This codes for CASSTTFPDGTSAYNEQFF. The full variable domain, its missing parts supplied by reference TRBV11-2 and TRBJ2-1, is EAGVAQSPRYKIIEKRQSVAFWCNPISGHATLYWYQQILGQGPKLLIQFQNNGVVDDSQLPKDRFSAERLKGVDSTLKIQPAKLEDSAVYLCASSTTFPDGTSAYNEQFFGPGTRLTVL.

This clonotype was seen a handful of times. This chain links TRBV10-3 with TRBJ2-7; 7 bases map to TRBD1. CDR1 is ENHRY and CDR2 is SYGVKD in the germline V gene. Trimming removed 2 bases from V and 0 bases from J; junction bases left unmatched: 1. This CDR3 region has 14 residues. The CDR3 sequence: CAISEDRVSYEQYF. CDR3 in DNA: TGTGCCATCAGTGAGGACAGGGTCTCCTACGAGCAGTACTTC.

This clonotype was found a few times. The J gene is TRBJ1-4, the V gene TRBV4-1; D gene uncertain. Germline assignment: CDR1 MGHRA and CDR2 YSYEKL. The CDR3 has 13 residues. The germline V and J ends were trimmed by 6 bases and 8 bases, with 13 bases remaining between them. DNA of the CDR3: TGCGCCAGCAGTCAAACGATGGGGGAAAAACTGTTTTTT. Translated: CASSQTMGEKLFF.

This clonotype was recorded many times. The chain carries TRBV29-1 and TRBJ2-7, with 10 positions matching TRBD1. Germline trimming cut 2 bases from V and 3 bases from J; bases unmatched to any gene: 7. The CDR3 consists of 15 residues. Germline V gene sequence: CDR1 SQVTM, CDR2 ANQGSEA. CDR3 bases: TGCAGCGTTGAAACAAGACAGGGGGCAGTCTACGAGCAGTACTTC. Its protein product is CSVETRQGAVYEQYF.

CDR3 sequence reads: CASSLGQGGGEKLFF. The CDR3 DNA follows: TGTGCCAGCAGTTTGGGACAGGGGGGAGGTGAAAAACTGTTTTTT. The chain combines TRBV12-3 or TRBV12-4 with TRBJ1-4; 11 bases are a match to TRBD1. Trimming at V came to 3 bases and at J to 7 bases, leaving 4 bases not matched to a gene. The CDR3 sequence is 15 residues long.

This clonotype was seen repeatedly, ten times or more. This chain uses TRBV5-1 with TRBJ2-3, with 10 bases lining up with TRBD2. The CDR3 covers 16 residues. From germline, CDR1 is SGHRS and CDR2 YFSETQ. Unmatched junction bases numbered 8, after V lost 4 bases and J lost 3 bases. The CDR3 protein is CASSLLAGEETDTQYF. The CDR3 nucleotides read TGCGCCAGCAGCCTCCTAGCGGGGGAAGAGACAGATACGCAGTATTTT.

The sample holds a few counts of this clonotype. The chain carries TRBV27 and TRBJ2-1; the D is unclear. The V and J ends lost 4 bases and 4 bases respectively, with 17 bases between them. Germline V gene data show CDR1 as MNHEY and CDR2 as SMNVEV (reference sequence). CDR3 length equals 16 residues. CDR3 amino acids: CASSSPPGSLYNEQFF. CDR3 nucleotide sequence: TGTGCCAGCAGTTCCCCCCCGGGTAGCCTATACAATGAGCAGTTCTTC.

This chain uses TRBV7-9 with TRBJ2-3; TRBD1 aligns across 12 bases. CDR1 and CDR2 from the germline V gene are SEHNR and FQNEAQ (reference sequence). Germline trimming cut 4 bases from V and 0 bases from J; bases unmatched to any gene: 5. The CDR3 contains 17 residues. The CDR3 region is CASSSGQGARSTDTQYF. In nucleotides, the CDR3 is TGTGCCAGCAGCTCGGGACAGGGGGCGCGGAGCACAGATACGCAGTATTTT.

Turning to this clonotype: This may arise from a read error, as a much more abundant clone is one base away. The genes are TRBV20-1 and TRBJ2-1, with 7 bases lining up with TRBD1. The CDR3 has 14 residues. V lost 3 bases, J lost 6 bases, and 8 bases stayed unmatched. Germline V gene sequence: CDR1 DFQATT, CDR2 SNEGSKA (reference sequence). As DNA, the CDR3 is TGCAGTGCTAGTAAGGGGGCGTCTGTCAATGAGCAGTTCTTC. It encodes CSASKGASVNEQFF.

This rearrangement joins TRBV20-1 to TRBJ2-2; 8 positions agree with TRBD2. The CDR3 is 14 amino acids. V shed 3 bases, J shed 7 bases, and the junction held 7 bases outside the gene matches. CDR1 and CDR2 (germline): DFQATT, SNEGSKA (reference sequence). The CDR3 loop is CSASPAGVDGELFF. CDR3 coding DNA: TGCAGTGCTAGTCCAGCGGGAGTAGACGGGGAGCTGTTTTTT.

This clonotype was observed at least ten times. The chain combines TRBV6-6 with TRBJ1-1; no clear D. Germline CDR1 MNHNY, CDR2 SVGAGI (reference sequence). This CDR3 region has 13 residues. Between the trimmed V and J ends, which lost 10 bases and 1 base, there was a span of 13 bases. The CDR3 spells CATKNWQNTEAFF. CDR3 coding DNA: TGTGCCACCAAAAATTGGCAGAACACTGAAGCTTTCTTT.

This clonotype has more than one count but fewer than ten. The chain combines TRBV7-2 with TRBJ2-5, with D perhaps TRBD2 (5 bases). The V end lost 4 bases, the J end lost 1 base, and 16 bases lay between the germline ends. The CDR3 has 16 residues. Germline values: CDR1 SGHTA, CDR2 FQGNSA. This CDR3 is CASSSTKKRLQETQYF. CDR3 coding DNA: TGTGCCAGCAGCTCCACAAAAAAGCGGCTCCAAGAGACCCAGTACTTC.

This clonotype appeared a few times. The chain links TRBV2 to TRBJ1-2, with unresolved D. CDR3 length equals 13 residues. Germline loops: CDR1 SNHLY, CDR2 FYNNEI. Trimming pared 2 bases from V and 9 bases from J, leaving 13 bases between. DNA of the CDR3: TGTGCCAGCAGTGAAAGCCCCAGATTAAGCTACACCTTC. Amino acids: CASSESPRLSYTF. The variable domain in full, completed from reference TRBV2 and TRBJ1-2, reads EPEVTQTPSHQVTQMGQEVILRCVPISNHLYFYWYRQILGQKVEFLVSFYNNEISEKSEIFDDQFSVERPDGSNFTLKIRSTKLEDSAMYFCASSESPRLSYTFGSGTRLTVV.

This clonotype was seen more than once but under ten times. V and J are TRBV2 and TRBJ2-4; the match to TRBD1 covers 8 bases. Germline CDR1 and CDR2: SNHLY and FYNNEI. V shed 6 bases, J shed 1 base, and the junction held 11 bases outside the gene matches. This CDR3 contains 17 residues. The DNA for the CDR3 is TGTGCCAGCAGCCCGGGACAGGCAACTAGGGCCAAAAACATTCAGTACTTC. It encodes CASSPGQATRAKNIQYF.

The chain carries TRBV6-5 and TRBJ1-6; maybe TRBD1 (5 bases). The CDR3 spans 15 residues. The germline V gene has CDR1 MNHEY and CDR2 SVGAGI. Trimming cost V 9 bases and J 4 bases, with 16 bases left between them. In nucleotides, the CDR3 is TGTGCCAGTCGAAGGGGCGAATTATATAATTCACCCCTCCACTTT. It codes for CASRRGELYNSPLHF.

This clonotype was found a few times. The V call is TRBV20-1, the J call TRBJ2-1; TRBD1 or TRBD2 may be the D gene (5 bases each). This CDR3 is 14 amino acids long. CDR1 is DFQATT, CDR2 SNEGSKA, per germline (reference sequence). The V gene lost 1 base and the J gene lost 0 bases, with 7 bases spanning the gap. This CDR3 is CSARGGFSYNEQFF. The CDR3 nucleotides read TGCAGTGCTAGAGGGGGGTTCTCCTACAATGAGCAGTTCTTC.

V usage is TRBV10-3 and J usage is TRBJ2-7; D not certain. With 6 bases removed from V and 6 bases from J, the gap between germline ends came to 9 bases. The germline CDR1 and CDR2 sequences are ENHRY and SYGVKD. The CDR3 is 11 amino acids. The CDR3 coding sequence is TGTGCCATCAGGGTAGGGCCCGAGCAGTACTTC. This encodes CAIRVGPEQYF.

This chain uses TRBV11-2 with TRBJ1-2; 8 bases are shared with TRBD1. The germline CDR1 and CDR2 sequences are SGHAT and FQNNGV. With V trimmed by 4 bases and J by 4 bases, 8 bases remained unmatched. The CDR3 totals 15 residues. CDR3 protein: CASSSGQGLGYGYTF. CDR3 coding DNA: TGTGCCAGCAGCTCCGGACAGGGCTTGGGCTATGGCTACACCTTC.

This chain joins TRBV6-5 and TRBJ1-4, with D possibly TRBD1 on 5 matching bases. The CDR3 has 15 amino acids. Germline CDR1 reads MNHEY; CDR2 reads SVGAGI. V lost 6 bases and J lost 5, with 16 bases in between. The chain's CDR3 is CASRRSGPWNEKLFF. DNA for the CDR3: TGTGCCAGCAGGAGATCAGGGCCGTGGAATGAAAAACTGTTTTTT.